The clone carrying this T cell receptor (beta chain) has at least ten counts. Its antigen is still unknown. This sample is part of a study of spatial heterogeneity in lung cancer. Time point given: sample taken at primary tumor resection. Study-wide points: Expanded intratumoral alpha and beta TCR counts tracked tumor mutation counts.

TCRdb reprocessed the 5' RACE reads via MiXCR and lists one record per CDR3 protein. The sample consists of about 20,000 distinct CDR3 sequences, 7.5% of them appearing once. The CDR3 is made up of 16 amino acids. Germline V CDR1 and CDR2: SEHNR, FQNEAQ (reference sequence). The junction had 11 bases not matched to a gene; V was cut back by 5 bases and J by 7 bases. The clonotype comes from a male donor with early-stage non-small cell lung cancer. The specimen was lung tumor tissue, collected at surgery. The V call is TRBV7-9, the J call TRBJ1-6, with 7 bases matching TRBD1. CDR3 residues: CASSPSQGFYNSPLHF. The CDR3 region has the DNA TGTGCCAGCAGCCCATCACAGGGGTTTTACAATTCACCCCTCCACTTT.